Below are 5 T cell receptor beta chains sequenced from a single sample in a study of T cells after yellow fever vaccination (dated by TCRdb to between 2019 and 2020). The library was prepared using 5' RACE. Reads for this sample came from an Illumina NovaSeq 6000. TCRdb reanalyzed the raw reads on its own, using fastp at Q25 for trimming and MiXCR for clone calling, and kept in-frame beta chains. Each entry merges the rows of one CDR3 protein and shows their most common DNA and genes. The table for this sample lists about 26,000 distinct CDR3 sequences; 4% to 5% of them were counted only once. Together, the top ten hold around 35% of the sample. The sample's treatment or condition label, in plain terms: live attenuated yellow fever vaccine strain. The material was PBMCs, either bulk or a sorted T-cell subset (CD4+, CD8+, memory, or dextramer-sorted; not recorded which), obtained on the day of the yellow fever booster vaccination. Receptors originate from a young man who received the YFV17D yellow fever vaccine.

This clonotype appeared many times. V is TRBV12-3 or TRBV12-4 and J is TRBJ2-5; no reliable D call. Trimming took off 5 bases at V and 4 bases at J, with 11 bases between the two ends. This CDR3 is built from 13 residues. CDR3 region: CASSPLSGETQYF. CDR3 bases: TGTGCCAGCAGTCCCTTATCAGGAGAGACCCAGTACTTC.

This clonotype appeared many times. V usage is TRBV30 and J usage is TRBJ2-7, with TRBD1 matching over 8 bases. Germline trimming cut 5 bases from V and 0 bases from J; bases unmatched to any gene: 6. The CDR3 runs to 14 residues. The V gene's germline CDR1 is GTSNPN and CDR2 SVGIG (reference sequence). The CDR3 sequence: CAWGRQGLSYEQYF. The DNA of the CDR3 is TGTGCCTGGGGAAGACAGGGGCTCTCCTACGAGCAGTACTTC.

This clonotype was counted many times. This rearrangement joins TRBV7-2 to TRBJ2-3; tentative D call: TRBD1 (5 bases). From germline, CDR1 is SGHTA and CDR2 FQGNSA. V was trimmed by 6 bases and J by 0 bases, leaving 10 bases between them. The CDR3 is 14 amino acids. The CDR3 region has the DNA TGTGCCAGCAGTCGACAGAGTAGCACAGATACGCAGTATTTT. As protein: CASSRQSSTDTQYF.

As concerns this clonotype: Given a much more abundant clone one base away, this may be a read error. The gene calls are TRBV4-3 and TRBJ2-5; possibly TRBD2 for D (6 bases). Germline lookup yields CDR1 LGHNA and CDR2 YSLEER. This CDR3 is 13 amino acids long. Trimming pared 3 bases from V and 5 bases from J, leaving 10 bases between. CDR3 amino acids: CASSQYREETQYF. DNA of the CDR3: TGCGCCAGCAGCCAGTACCGGGAGGAGACCCAGTACTTC.

The chain carries TRBV4-1 and TRBJ2-4; 7 nucleotides align to TRBD1. Germline assignment: CDR1 MGHRA and CDR2 YSYEKL. V lost 1 base to trimming and J lost 3 bases; unmatched junction nucleotides: 9. The CDR3 is 17 amino acids. The DNA for the CDR3 is TGCGCCAGCAGCCAAGGGCCCGCAGGGGGAGACAAAAACATTCAGTACTTC. Encoded protein: CASSQGPAGGDKNIQYF.